These 29 T cell receptor beta chains were all obtained from the same sample, sequenced in a study of regulatory T cells in long-lasting Graves disease. Both iRepertoire HTBI primers and Arm-PCR of CDR3 regions were used to build the TCR beta libraries. TCRdb re-derived calls from the multiplex PCR reads in MiXCR, one entry per CDR3 protein. The sample lists about 430,000 distinct CDR3 sequences, approximately 16% seen once, with 7.8% in the top ten. Indicated time point: newly diagnosed GD, antithyroid drugs for less than 3 months. From RNA extracted from PBMCs, the TCR library was made. This same sample was also part of a study on T cells in Graves' hyperthyroidism and ophthalmopathy.

The specimen was peripheral blood mononuclear cells (PBMCs), collected at new diagnosis, from a patient treated with antithyroid drugs. Receptors were obtained from a middle-aged woman with Graves disease.

This clonotype appeared a few times. The gene calls are TRBV4-3 and TRBJ2-7, with 7 positions matching TRBD1. Germline loops: CDR1 LGHNA, CDR2 YSLEER. The CDR3 length is 16 residues. V shed 3 bases, J shed 2 bases, and the junction held 10 bases outside the gene matches. For the CDR3, the DNA is TGCGCCAGCAGCCACCTCCTCGGGACAGCTACCTACGAGCAGTACTTC. Residues: CASSHLLGTATYEQYF.

The chain is built from TRBV11-2 and TRBJ1-2; a possible D gene is TRBD1 (5 bases). The germline V and J ends were trimmed by 5 bases and 5 bases, with 18 bases remaining between them. CDR3 size: 15 residues. CDR1 and CDR2 (germline): SGHAT, FQNNGV. The CDR3 loop reads CASSPEAGRGYGYTF. CDR3 bases: TGTGCCAGCAGCCCGGAGGCGGGGCGGGGGTATGGCTACACCTTC. The whole variable domain, remainder taken from reference TRBV11-2 and TRBJ1-2, is EAGVAQSPRYKIIEKRQSVAFWCNPISGHATLYWYQQILGQGPKLLIQFQNNGVVDDSQLPKDRFSAERLKGVDSTLKIQPAKLEDSAVYLCASSPEAGRGYGYTFGSGTRLTVV.

J is TRBJ1-2 and V is TRBV4-1, with D perhaps matching TRBD1 (5 bases). V lost 8 bases to trimming and J lost 2 bases, with 18 bases between them. This CDR3 has 15 amino acids. Germline CDR1 is MGHRA and CDR2 is YSYEKL. The CDR3 loop reads CASAQRDELNYGYTF. The DNA for the CDR3 is TGCGCCAGCGCCCAACGGGACGAATTGAACTATGGCTACACCTTC.

This clonotype was seen ten or more times. The CDR3 nucleotides read TGTGCCAGCAGTTCATCTGGGACTAGCGGGATAGTTTGGGCCAAAAACATTCAGTACTTC. It specifies CASSSSGTSGIVWAKNIQYF. V gene TRBV27 combines with J gene TRBJ2-4, with TRBD2 matching 13 bases. The CDR3 runs 20 residues. The germline V gene encodes CDR1 MNHEY and CDR2 SMNVEV (reference sequence). V gave up 4 bases and J gave up 1 base; unmatched junction bases: 13.

This clonotype has a handful of counts. The chain recombines TRBV3-1 with TRBJ2-2; D is ambiguous. This CDR3 has 11 amino acids. Trimming pared 2 bases from V and 7 bases from J, leaving 2 bases between. Per germline, CDR1 LGHDT and CDR2 YNNKEL (reference sequence). The CDR3 nucleotides are TGTGCCAGCAGCCAAAGCGGGGAGCTGTTTTTT. It is translated as CASSQSGELFF. The full variable domain, completed using reference TRBV3-1 and TRBJ2-2, is DTAVSQTPKYLVTQMGNDKSIKCEQNLGHDTMYWYKQDSKKFLKIMFSYNNKELIINETVPNRFSPKSPDKAHLNLHINSLELGDSAVYFCASSQSGELFFGEGSRLTVL.

This clonotype was found a few times. The DNA for the CDR3 is TGTGCCAGCAGCCAGACAGGGGATCGCGAAAAACTGTTTTTT. It is translated as CASSQTGDREKLFF. The V call is TRBV7-9, the J call TRBJ1-4; 8 positions match TRBD1. The length of the CDR3 is 14 residues. Per germline, CDR1 SEHNR and CDR2 FQNEAQ (reference sequence). V lost 5 bases to trimming and J lost 8 bases; unmatched junction nucleotides: 7.

This clonotype was found a few times. The chain links TRBV7-9 to TRBJ2-5; possibly TRBD1 or TRBD2 for D (6 bases each). The ends were cut back, 5 bases at V and 3 bases at J, with 22 bases in the middle. This CDR3 is 17 amino acids long. Germline CDR1 is SEHNR and CDR2 is FQNEAQ (reference sequence). The CDR3, as DNA: TGTGCCAGCAGCCGGGGGCAGGCCTTCGGTGTAGAAGAGACCCAGTACTTC. This translates into CASSRGQAFGVEETQYF. The full variable domain, rest sourced from reference TRBV7-9 and TRBJ2-5, is DTGVSQNPRHKITKRGQNVTFRCDPISEHNRLYWYRQTLGQGPEFLTYFQNEAQLEKSRLLSDRFSAERPKGSFSTLEIQRTEQGDSAMYLCASSRGQAFGVEETQYFGPGTRLLVL.

This clonotype was seen a few times. This CDR3 reads CASSHAAGVDTGELFF. The CDR3 DNA follows: TGTGCCAGCAGCCACGCAGCGGGAGTGGACACCGGGGAGCTGTTTTTT. The V gene is TRBV4-2, the J gene TRBJ2-2; TRBD2 agrees at 8 bases. CDR1 is LGHNA and CDR2 is YNFKEQ in the germline V gene. The CDR3 extends over 16 amino acids. V lost 3 bases and J lost 3; bases outside the gene matches: 6.

The V and J genes are TRBV11-3 and TRBJ2-1; 7 bases map to TRBD2. Germline V gives CDR1 SGHNT, CDR2 YENEEA. J lost 10 bases, V lost 2 bases, and 11 bases had no gene match. The CDR3 contains 15 residues. CDR3 nucleotides: TGTGCCAGCAGCTTACTGGCGGGAGCAATTGGGGAGCAGTTCTTC. It translates to CASSLLAGAIGEQFF.

This clonotype occurred a few times. This chain connects TRBV3-1 to TRBJ2-2; 11 bases fit TRBD1. Germline assignment: CDR1 LGHDT and CDR2 YNNKEL (reference sequence). V shed 4 bases, J shed 3 bases, and the junction held 4 bases outside the gene matches. The CDR3 has 16 amino acids. CDR3 region: CASSPGQGVDTGELFF. DNA of the CDR3: TGTGCCAGCAGCCCGGGACAGGGGGTTGACACCGGGGAGCTGTTTTTT.

With regard to this clonotype: A much larger clone lies a single base off, so this may be a read error. V is TRBV20-1 and J is TRBJ2-7, with D tentatively TRBD1 (5 bases). The CDR3 is 14 residues long. Trimming took off 3 bases at V and 4 bases at J, with 16 bases between the two ends. CDR1 is DFQATT, CDR2 SNEGSKA, per germline (reference sequence). The CDR3 reads CSASSRERGYEQYF. The DNA of the CDR3 is TGCAGTGCTAGTAGCCGAGAAAGGGGTTACGAGCAGTACTTC.

The V and J genes are TRBV2 and TRBJ2-5; 7 bases match TRBD1. The CDR3 is 14 residues long. Germline V gene data show CDR1 as SNHLY and CDR2 as FYNNEI. Trimming at V came to 6 bases and at J to 3 bases, leaving 7 bases not matched to a gene. This CDR3 reads CASRAGTAKETQYF. CDR3 nucleotide sequence: TGTGCCAGCAGAGCCGGGACAGCGAAAGAGACCCAGTACTTC. Complete variable domain (other parts from reference TRBV2 and TRBJ2-5): EPEVTQTPSHQVTQMGQEVILRCVPISNHLYFYWYRQILGQKVEFLVSFYNNEISEKSEIFDDQFSVERPDGSNFTLKIRSTKLEDSAMYFCASRAGTAKETQYFGPGTRLLVL.

Many counts were recorded for this clonotype. This rearrangement joins TRBV2 to TRBJ1-1, with D perhaps matching TRBD1 (6 bases). From germline, CDR1 is SNHLY and CDR2 FYNNEI. The V end was cut by 1 base, the J end by 5 bases, with 14 bases between. The CDR3 totals 15 residues. CDR3 protein: CASSEGVGAGTEAFF. CDR3 nucleotide sequence: TGTGCCAGCAGTGAAGGGGTGGGGGCAGGGACTGAAGCTTTCTTT.

A remark on this clonotype: This likely came from a read error, as a far larger clone is one base away. V and J are TRBV5-1 and TRBJ2-3, with TRBD2 matching over 10 bases. Germline V gene data show CDR1 as SGHRS and CDR2 as YFSETQ. This CDR3 has 15 amino acids. The CDR3 region is CASSLEPSGSYEQCF. The CDR3 DNA reads as TGCGCCAGCAGCTTGGAGCCTAGCGGGAGCTACGAGCAGTGCTTC.

This clonotype was seen more than once but under ten times. This chain connects TRBV24-1 to TRBJ2-3, with D perhaps matching TRBD1 (6 bases). From germline, CDR1 is KGHDR and CDR2 SFDVKD. The V end lost 2 bases, the J end lost 3 bases, and 11 bases lay between the germline ends. The CDR3 is 15 residues long. CDR3 protein: CATSDSKTGTDTQYF. CDR3 nucleotides: TGTGCCACCAGTGATTCCAAAACAGGGACAGATACGCAGTATTTT.

Here the CDR3 reads CAWSPEREPYEQYF. CDR3 DNA sequence: TGTGCCTGGAGTCCGGAACGGGAACCCTACGAGCAGTACTTC. The V gene is TRBV30, the J gene TRBJ2-7; possible D gene TRBD2, 5 bases. The CDR3 is made up of 14 amino acids. Germline V gene sequence: CDR1 GTSNPN, CDR2 SVGIG (reference sequence). V shed 2 bases and J shed 2 bases, with 13 bases lying between them.

Ten or more counts support this clonotype. The chain couples TRBV19 to TRBJ1-1; D may be TRBD1 (5 bases). This CDR3 is 13 amino acids long. The V end was cut by 3 bases, the J end by 1 base, with 6 bases between. CDR1 LNHDA and CDR2 SQIVND come from the germline V gene (reference sequence). The CDR3 here is CASSIQGNTEAFF. As DNA, the CDR3 is TGTGCCAGTAGTATCCAGGGGAACACTGAAGCTTTCTTT.

This clonotype was seen ten or more times. The chain recombines TRBV5-1 with TRBJ2-7; D is unclear. CDR1 and CDR2 (germline): SGHRS, YFSETQ. The CDR3 is 14 residues long. Trimming removed 3 bases at V and 6 bases at J, with 16 bases between. DNA of the CDR3: TGCGCCAGCAGCTCCGTCACAGACAAATTCGAGCAGTACTTC. Its translation: CASSSVTDKFEQYF.

This clonotype was observed at least ten times. The chain links TRBV12-3 or TRBV12-4 to TRBJ1-1; possibly TRBD1 for D (5 bases). Deletions cut 6 bases from V and 5 bases from J, with 13 bases between. The CDR3 is 13 residues long. The CDR3 loop reads CASSPGSRTEAFF. The CDR3 DNA is TGTGCCAGCAGCCCAGGGAGTCGAACTGAAGCTTTCTTT.

This clonotype was observed at least ten times. The J gene is TRBJ2-5, the V gene TRBV6-5; weak D call: TRBD1 (5 bases). V lost 0 bases and J lost 1, with 9 bases in between. Per the germline V gene, CDR1 is MNHEY and CDR2 is SVGAGI. The length of the CDR3 is 15 residues. For the CDR3, the DNA is TGTGCCAGCAGTTACTCGATGCAGGGCCAAGAGACCCAGTACTTC. Translating it yields CASSYSMQGQETQYF.

This clonotype has ten or more counts. This sequence joins TRBV5-1 and TRBJ2-5; 9 bases align to TRBD2. The closer fit of TRBJ2-7 to the DNA end suggests the J call may be wrong. The CDR3 covers 15 residues. Germline CDR1 SGHRS, CDR2 YFSETQ. CDR3 protein: CASSFSLAGDNEQYF. CDR3 DNA sequence: TGCGCCAGCAGCTTTTCACTAGCGGGCGATAACGAGCAGTACTTC.

The table lists this clonotype with many counts. This chain joins TRBV12-3 or TRBV12-4 and TRBJ2-7; D is unclear. The length of the CDR3 is 15 residues. V lost 3 bases and J 0 bases, leaving 12 bases between the germline ends. The CDR3, as DNA: TGTGCCAGCAGTTTGGGTGGCAGGAGCTCCTACGAGCAGTACTTC. Translating gives CASSLGGRSSYEQYF.

In this sample, this clonotype turned up many times. CDR3 sequence (DNA): TGTGCCAGCAGCTCCAGGGGGGCCACTGAAGCTTTCTTT. Encoded protein: CASSSRGATEAFF. V and J are TRBV7-8 and TRBJ1-1, with 7 bases that match TRBD1. The V gene end was trimmed by 4 bases and the J gene end by 4 bases; junction bases not matched to a gene: 3. Germline values: CDR1 SGHVS, CDR2 FQNEAQ. The CDR3 has 13 amino acids.

The sample holds many counts of this clonotype. The J gene is TRBJ2-2, the V gene TRBV11-3; 15 nucleotides line up with TRBD2. CDR3 size: 17 residues. The V gene's germline CDR1 is SGHNT and CDR2 YENEEA. V shed 3 bases and J 3 bases; nucleotides not matched to a gene: 2. CDR3 coding DNA: TGTGCCAGCAGCTTTGGACTAGCGGGAGGGCACACCGGGGAGCTGTTTTTT. Amino acids: CASSFGLAGGHTGELFF.

This clonotype was seen a few times. The rearrangement joins TRBV6-1 to TRBJ2-6; D unresolved. The CDR3 spans 15 residues. Germline lookup yields CDR1 MNHNS and CDR2 SASEGT. V lost 5 bases and J lost 0, with 8 bases in between. The CDR3 sequence: CASSLYLSGANVLTF. CDR3 sequence (DNA): TGTGCCAGCAGTCTCTACCTCTCTGGGGCCAACGTCCTGACTTTC.

This clonotype has at least ten counts. The chain combines TRBV28 with TRBJ2-3, with TRBD1 identical over 9 bases. In germline, CDR1 is MDHEN, CDR2 SYDVKM. Germline trimming cut 6 bases from V and 5 bases from J; bases unmatched to any gene: 6. This CDR3 region has 14 residues. CDR3 loop: CASSLDRGIDTQYF. For the CDR3, the DNA is TGTGCCAGCAGCCTGGACAGGGGCATAGATACGCAGTATTTT.

A few counts support this clonotype. This rearrangement joins TRBV10-3 to TRBJ1-3; D gene unclear. Germline V lookup: CDR1 ENHRY, CDR2 SYGVKD. CDR3 size: 16 residues. Trimming shortened V by 5 bases and J by 0 bases, and 14 bases separated the two germline ends. Here the CDR3 reads CAISPPGSDSGNTIYF. CDR3 DNA: TGTGCCATCAGTCCCCCCGGGAGCGACTCTGGAAACACCATATATTTT.

This clonotype has ten or more counts. The chain carries TRBV12-3 or TRBV12-4 and TRBJ1-1; D is unresolved. Trimming stripped 2 bases from V and 1 base from J, with 8 bases between. The CDR3 length is 14 residues. The CDR3: CASSLYDTNTEAFF. The CDR3 DNA follows: TGTGCCAGCAGTTTATATGACACGAACACTGAAGCTTTCTTT.

Only a few counts were recorded for this clonotype. The chain carries TRBV18 and TRBJ1-2; 9 nucleotides match TRBD1. Germline V gives CDR1 KGHSH, CDR2 LQKENI. The V gene end was trimmed by 3 bases and the J gene end by 7 bases; junction bases not matched to a gene: 6. This CDR3 region has 14 residues. The CDR3 DNA is TGTGCCAGCTCACCGACACAGGGGGCTCGTGGCTACACCTTC. Translation gives CASSPTQGARGYTF.